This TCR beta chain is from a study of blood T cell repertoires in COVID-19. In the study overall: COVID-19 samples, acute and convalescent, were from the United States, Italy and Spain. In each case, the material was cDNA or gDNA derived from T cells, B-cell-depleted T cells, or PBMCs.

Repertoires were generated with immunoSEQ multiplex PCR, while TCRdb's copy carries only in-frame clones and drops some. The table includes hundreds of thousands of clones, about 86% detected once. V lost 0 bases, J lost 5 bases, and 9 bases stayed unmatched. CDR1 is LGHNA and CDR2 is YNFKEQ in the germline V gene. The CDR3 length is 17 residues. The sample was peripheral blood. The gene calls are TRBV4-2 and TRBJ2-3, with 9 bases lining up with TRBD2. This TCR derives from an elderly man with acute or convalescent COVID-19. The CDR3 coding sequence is TGTGCCAGCAGCCAAGACTCGGCGGGGGGGCTTGGAGATACGCAGTATTTT. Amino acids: CASSQDSAGGLGDTQYF.